This record looks at one TCR beta chain sequence and its context. Its specificity is not known. The use of a sample-barcoded 5' primer and a J-beta primer mix characterized a second PCR of roughly 7 to 12 cycles. Every cDNA molecule carried a tag from a template-switch adaptor bearing 12 random nucleotides. TCRdb reanalysed the 5' RACE reads using MiXCR and keeps one entry per CDR3 protein. The sample consists of about 670,000 distinct CDR3 sequences, 35% to 50% of them appearing once. The data were obtained in a study of blood T cells in healthy people across ages. Germline lookup yields CDR1 SQVTM and CDR2 ANQGSEA. Trimming removed 4 bases from V and 5 bases from J, with 17 bases in between. The CDR3 contains 15 residues. Study-wide points: Naive and antigen-experienced cells were not separated, limiting conclusive comparison. Per-million-T-cell TCR beta diversity fell roughly linearly with age.

The receptor's source is a man of 80 years or more in good health. The material sequenced was blood. The chain employs TRBV29-1 and TRBJ2-2; TRBD1 might be the D (7 bases). This CDR3 is CSVVDREVGTGELFF. CDR3 sequence (DNA): TGCAGCGTTGTAGACAGGGAGGTTGGTACCGGGGAGCTGTTTTTT.